This entry features one T cell receptor (beta chain) sequence. These data belong to a study of cytomegalovirus exposure and HLA in healthy donors. This table comes from immunoSEQ multiplex PCR, and its TCRdb copy is limited to in-frame clones, with some not included. This sample has roughly 300,000 clones, with roughly 90% found just once. This TCR was recovered from a young woman in good health and CMV-seronegative. The sample taken for sequencing was PBMCs.

The DNA of the CDR3 is TGTGCCAGCAGTTACGGAGCGGGTTCACCCCTCCACTTT. It is translated as CASSYGAGSPLHF. The rearrangement joins TRBV6-5 to TRBJ1-6; D is undetermined. The V gene's germline CDR1 is MNHEY and CDR2 SVGAGI. Deletions cut 2 bases from V and 9 bases from J, with 8 bases between. The CDR3 consists of 13 residues.